The 5 T cell receptor beta chains listed next were all sequenced from one sample in a study of human T cells and chemical hapten exposure. Sample time point: patch test 3, about 24 weeks after DPC sensitization. Treatment noted: therapeutic diphenylcyclopropenone sensitization with weekly scalp DPC. TCRdb fed the RACE reads into MiXCR, producing one record per CDR3 protein. The sample lists 110,000 or so distinct CDR3 sequences, about 34% seen once, with around 2.5% in the top ten. The source material was whole blood, sampled in connection with sensitization to the hapten diphenylcyclopropenone (DPC). Source of these receptors: a man aged 40-50 years with alopecia areata. Some clones in this sample may be carry-over from other donors' samples.

This chain joins TRBV24-1 and TRBJ2-1; D is possibly TRBD2 (6 bases). The V gene's germline CDR1 is KGHDR and CDR2 SFDVKD. Between the trimmed V and J ends, which lost 4 bases and 1 base, there was a span of 16 bases. The CDR3 has 17 residues. The DNA for the CDR3 is TGTGCCACCAGTGACCGACGTGGGGGGTATTCCTACAATGAGCAGTTCTTC. Translation gives CATSDRRGGYSYNEQFF.

The chain joins TRBV6-1 to TRBJ2-7, with D possibly being TRBD1 (5 bases). The germline gives CDR1 MNHNS, CDR2 SASEGT. This CDR3 is built from 14 residues. The V and J ends lost 6 bases and 3 bases respectively, with 15 bases between them. The CDR3 bases are TGTGCCAGCAGCAGGGCCGGTGAAAGCTACGAGCAGTACGTC. It encodes CASSRAGESYEQYV.

The table lists this clonotype with many counts. V is TRBV7-8 and J is TRBJ2-7; D may be TRBD2 (5 bases). CDR3 length equals 13 residues. The germline V and J ends were trimmed by 5 bases and 0 bases, with 8 bases remaining between them. CDR1 SGHVS and CDR2 FQNEAQ come from the germline V gene. As DNA, the CDR3 is TGTGCCAGCAGCCGAGGACTCTCCTACGAGCAGTACGTC. Its protein product is CASSRGLSYEQYV.

The chain is built from TRBV12-3 or TRBV12-4 and TRBJ1-5; D is ambiguous. This CDR3 is built from 14 residues. V was cut by 3 bases and J by 8 bases, with 14 bases left in between. CDR3 amino acids: CASSLSNSGKPQHF. CDR3 in DNA: TGTGCCAGCAGTTTGTCTAATTCGGGAAAGCCCCAGCATTTT.

The chain uses TRBV27 and TRBJ1-3, with D possibly TRBD1 on 5 matching bases. Trimming pared 4 bases from V and 3 bases from J, leaving 7 bases between. The CDR3 totals 13 residues. The V gene's germline CDR1 is MNHEY and CDR2 SMNVEV (reference sequence). The CDR3 spells CASSSGSGNTIYF. The CDR3 bases are TGTGCCAGCAGTTCAGGGAGTGGAAACACCATATATTTT.